This is a list of T cell receptor beta chains from one sample in a study of blood T cell repertoires in COVID-19. TCRdb's table, derived via immunoSEQ multiplex PCR, lists solely in-frame clones and lacks some. Seen here are roughly 400,000 clones, roughly 90% observed once, and the top ten hold just over 0.85%. The sample was PBMCs or T cells enriched from blood (not recorded which). All receptors derive from a woman in her thirties or forties who had been exposed to COVID-19. The CDR3 runs from the conserved cysteine through the conserved F or W. The order of the fields is V gene, clone size, D gene, J gene, CDR3 DNA, CDR3 protein. A D gene is named only where the DNA matches it firmly. The listing skips clone size in some rows; elsewhere it reads once, few, many or a size class.

v_gene: TRBV11-3
abundance: -
d_gene: TRBD1
j_gene: TRBJ2-2
CDR3nt: TGTGCCAGCAGCCTCAGGACAGGGAGTGGGACCGGGGAGCTGTTTTTT
CDR3aa: CASSLRTGSGTGELFF

v_gene: TRBV7-8
abundance: -
d_gene: TRBD2
j_gene: TRBJ2-3
CDR3nt: TGTGCCAGCAGCTTACGCCATGTGGGTAGCGGGGCCGCTAGCACAGATACGCAGTATTTT
CDR3aa: CASSLRHVGSGAASTDTQYF

v_gene: TRBV28
abundance: -
d_gene: -
j_gene: TRBJ1-6
CDR3nt: TGTGCCAGCAGCCTCCTATTTTCACCCCTCCACTTT
CDR3aa: CASSLLFSPLHF

v_gene: TRBV5-1
abundance: -
d_gene: -
j_gene: TRBJ1-2
CDR3nt: TGCGCCAGCAGCTTGTCAGGGGAAGGCGGCTACACCTTC
CDR3aa: CASSLSGEGGYTF

v_gene: TRBV4-3
abundance: -
d_gene: -
j_gene: TRBJ1-4
CDR3nt: TGCGCCAGCAGCCAAGAAGGGGCCGAAAAACTGTTTTTT
CDR3aa: CASSQEGAEKLFF

v_gene: TRBV24-1
abundance: -
d_gene: -
j_gene: TRBJ2-1
CDR3nt: TGTGCCACCAGTGTCGCCCCCAGGGGACACACCTACAATGAGCAGTTCTTC
CDR3aa: CATSVAPRGHTYNEQFF

v_gene: TRBV13
abundance: -
d_gene: -
j_gene: TRBJ1-3
CDR3nt: TGTGCCAGCAGCTTAAGCCGAGACTCTGGAAACACCATATATTTT
CDR3aa: CASSLSRDSGNTIYF

v_gene: TRBV2
abundance: once
d_gene: -
j_gene: TRBJ1-2
CDR3nt: TGTGCCAGCACCCCTGGGCCTAACTATGGCTACACCTTC
CDR3aa: CASTPGPNYGYTF

v_gene: TRBV29-1
abundance: -
d_gene: -
j_gene: TRBJ2-4
CDR3nt: TGCAGCGCTACAGGGATCCTAGCCAAAAACATTCAGTACTTC
CDR3aa: CSATGILAKNIQYF

v_gene: TRBV29-1
abundance: -
d_gene: TRBD1
j_gene: TRBJ1-4
CDR3nt: TGCAGCGCTTCGAGGGGGCAGACTAATGAAAAACTGTTTTTT
CDR3aa: CSASRGQTNEKLFF

v_gene: TRBV5-1
abundance: -
d_gene: TRBD2
j_gene: TRBJ2-1
CDR3nt: TGCGCCAGCAGCGCATTGGGACTAGCTATAATCTACAATGAGCAGTTCTTC
CDR3aa: CASSALGLAIIYNEQFF

v_gene: TRBV5-4
abundance: -
d_gene: -
j_gene: TRBJ2-7
CDR3nt: TGTGCCAGCAGCTTGGACAGGGTCCACGAGCAGTACTTC
CDR3aa: CASSLDRVHEQYF

v_gene: TRBV18
abundance: once
d_gene: TRBD2
j_gene: TRBJ2-1
CDR3nt: TGTGCCAGCTCACAGAAACTAGCGGGAGGGGACAATGAGCAGTTCTTC
CDR3aa: CASSQKLAGGDNEQFF

v_gene: TRBV2
abundance: few
d_gene: -
j_gene: TRBJ1-3
CDR3nt: TGTGCCAGCAGAGGGGAACGCTCTGGAAACACCATATATTTT
CDR3aa: CASRGERSGNTIYF

v_gene: TRBV7-9
abundance: -
d_gene: TRBD1
j_gene: TRBJ1-1
CDR3nt: TGTGCCAGCAGCTACCCAGGGGGGCATATAAATGAAGCTTTCTTT
CDR3aa: CASSYPGGHINEAFF

v_gene: TRBV13
abundance: -
d_gene: -
j_gene: TRBJ1-2
CDR3nt: TGTGCCAGCAGCAATCAGGGGATAGCTAACTATGGCTACACCTTC
CDR3aa: CASSNQGIANYGYTF

v_gene: TRBV5-1
abundance: -
d_gene: -
j_gene: TRBJ1-1
CDR3nt: TGCGCCAGCAGCTTTGGCCCAACCAACACTGAAGCTTTCTTT
CDR3aa: CASSFGPTNTEAFF

v_gene: TRBV7-9
abundance: -
d_gene: TRBD1
j_gene: TRBJ1-1
CDR3nt: TGTGCCAGCAGAGGACAGGGGGCGCCGGGGACTGAAGCTTTCTTT
CDR3aa: CASRGQGAPGTEAFF

v_gene: TRBV7-6
abundance: once
d_gene: -
j_gene: TRBJ1-3
CDR3nt: TGTGCCAGCAGCCTACAGGTTTCTGGAAACACCATATATTTT
CDR3aa: CASSLQVSGNTIYF

v_gene: TRBV5-1
abundance: once
d_gene: TRBD2
j_gene: TRBJ2-1
CDR3nt: TGCGCCAGCAGCTTCGGGACTAGCGGAAAAGCAGATGAGCAGTTCTTC
CDR3aa: CASSFGTSGKADEQFF

v_gene: TRBV27
abundance: -
d_gene: TRBD2
j_gene: TRBJ2-2
CDR3nt: TGTGCCAGCAGTTGGGATACTAGCGGGGGTGAAACCGGGGAGCTGTTTTTT
CDR3aa: CASSWDTSGGETGELFF

v_gene: TRBV6-5
abundance: -
d_gene: TRBD2
j_gene: TRBJ2-7
CDR3nt: TGTGCCAGCAGTTACGGGACTAGCGGGGGGTACGAGCAGTACTTC
CDR3aa: CASSYGTSGGYEQYF

v_gene: TRBV19
abundance: -
d_gene: TRBD1
j_gene: TRBJ1-2
CDR3nt: TGTGCCAGTAGTGACCCCGGGACAGCTAACTATGGCTACACCTTC
CDR3aa: CASSDPGTANYGYTF

v_gene: TRBV15
abundance: -
d_gene: -
j_gene: TRBJ1-1
CDR3nt: TGTGCCACCAGCAGAGGGGGCGCTGGAACTGAAGCTTTCTTT
CDR3aa: CATSRGGAGTEAFF

v_gene: TRBV2
abundance: -
d_gene: -
j_gene: TRBJ1-2
CDR3nt: TGTGCCAGCAGTGGTTCTCTTCTAGGTGGCTACACCTTC
CDR3aa: CASSGSLLGGYTF

v_gene: TRBV27
abundance: -
d_gene: -
j_gene: TRBJ1-4
CDR3nt: TGTGCCAGCAGTTCCCCCCCGGGGAGGCCCAACCTAAAACTGTTTTTT
CDR3aa: CASSSPPGRPNLKLFF

v_gene: TRBV30
abundance: -
d_gene: -
j_gene: TRBJ1-2
CDR3nt: TGTGCCTGGAGTGTACAGCAGGGCTCGGGCTACACCTTC
CDR3aa: CAWSVQQGSGYTF

v_gene: TRBV9
abundance: -
d_gene: TRBD2
j_gene: TRBJ2-7
CDR3nt: TGTGCCAGCAGCGGTTCTAGCGGAGCTGTCTACGAGCAGTACTTC
CDR3aa: CASSGSSGAVYEQYF

v_gene: TRBV2
abundance: -
d_gene: -
j_gene: TRBJ1-5
CDR3nt: TGTGCCAGCCGGTATGGTAGGGGGGGCAGCAATCAGCCCCAGCATTTT
CDR3aa: CASRYGRGGSNQPQHF

v_gene: TRBV10-3
abundance: -
d_gene: -
j_gene: TRBJ1-1
CDR3nt: TGTGCCATCAGTGGTCAGGGGTCTGAAGCTTTCTTT
CDR3aa: CAISGQGSEAFF

v_gene: TRBV2
abundance: -
d_gene: TRBD1
j_gene: TRBJ1-2
CDR3nt: TGTGCCAGCAGTGCACCGGGACAGCCCTATGGCTACACCTTC
CDR3aa: CASSAPGQPYGYTF

v_gene: TRBV24-1
abundance: -
d_gene: TRBD1
j_gene: TRBJ1-2
CDR3nt: TGTGCCACCAGTGATTTGTATTGGGTCAGGGGGTCGGGAGGCTACACCTTC
CDR3aa: CATSDLYWVRGSGGYTF

v_gene: TRBV19
abundance: -
d_gene: TRBD1
j_gene: TRBJ2-7
CDR3nt: TGTGCCAGTAGTGGGGGACAGGGCCCAAGGGAGCAGTACTTC
CDR3aa: CASSGGQGPREQYF

v_gene: TRBV19
abundance: -
d_gene: TRBD1
j_gene: TRBJ1-3
CDR3nt: TGTGCCAGTTCCACAGGGGGAGGTTCTGGAAACACCATATATTTT
CDR3aa: CASSTGGGSGNTIYF

v_gene: TRBV30
abundance: -
d_gene: TRBD1
j_gene: TRBJ1-2
CDR3nt: TGTGCCTGGAGTGGGGTGGGACAGTACTATGGCTACACCTTC
CDR3aa: CAWSGVGQYYGYTF

v_gene: TRBV18
abundance: -
d_gene: TRBD1
j_gene: TRBJ1-1
CDR3nt: TGTGCCAGCTCACCAGACAGGGTGTCCACTGAAGCTTTCTTT
CDR3aa: CASSPDRVSTEAFF

v_gene: TRBV15
abundance: -
d_gene: -
j_gene: TRBJ1-2
CDR3nt: TGTGCCACCAGCCCCAGGGATAACTATGGCTACACCTTC
CDR3aa: CATSPRDNYGYTF

v_gene: TRBV19
abundance: -
d_gene: -
j_gene: TRBJ1-4
CDR3nt: TGTGCCAGTAGATCACAGGGCGCAACTAATGAAAAACTGTTTTTT
CDR3aa: CASRSQGATNEKLFF

v_gene: TRBV30
abundance: once
d_gene: -
j_gene: TRBJ2-1
CDR3nt: TGTGCCTGGAGTGAGAGCGGAAGGGGGAATGAGCAGTTCTTC
CDR3aa: CAWSESGRGNEQFF

v_gene: TRBV10-2
abundance: -
d_gene: TRBD1
j_gene: TRBJ1-1
CDR3nt: TGCGCCAGCAGCCAAGGGGGCCCTGAAGCTTTCTTT
CDR3aa: CASSQGGPEAFF

v_gene: TRBV6-5
abundance: -
d_gene: -
j_gene: TRBJ1-4
CDR3nt: TGTGCCAGCAGTTACTCGAACAGAAATGAAAAACTGTTTTTT
CDR3aa: CASSYSNRNEKLFF

v_gene: TRBV9
abundance: -
d_gene: TRBD2
j_gene: TRBJ2-5
CDR3nt: TGTGCCAGCAGCGCTAGCGGAGCTTTCCAAGAGACCCAGTACTTC
CDR3aa: CASSASGAFQETQYF

v_gene: TRBV25-1
abundance: -
d_gene: TRBD1
j_gene: TRBJ1-4
CDR3nt: TGTGCCAGCAGTGGAACCCAGCAGGGGGCTGGGTACGAAAAACTGTTTTTT
CDR3aa: CASSGTQQGAGYEKLFF

v_gene: TRBV13
abundance: -
d_gene: -
j_gene: TRBJ1-2
CDR3nt: TGTGCCAGCAGCCGAAGGGGGGGGCACTATGGCTACACCTTC
CDR3aa: CASSRRGGHYGYTF

v_gene: TRBV5-5
abundance: -
d_gene: TRBD1
j_gene: TRBJ1-1
CDR3nt: TGTGCCAGCAGCCCGGCCAGAGGGGGCTTGAACACTGAAGCTTTCTTT
CDR3aa: CASSPARGGLNTEAFF

v_gene: TRBV6-5
abundance: -
d_gene: -
j_gene: TRBJ2-7
CDR3nt: TGTGCCAGTAGAAGGAACAGTCAGAGCTCCTACGAGCAGTACTTC
CDR3aa: CASRRNSQSSYEQYF

v_gene: TRBV19
abundance: -
d_gene: -
j_gene: TRBJ1-2
CDR3nt: TGTGCCAGTAACGTCCTCCGGGGGGCGTACCCCTATGGCTACACCTTC
CDR3aa: CASNVLRGAYPYGYTF

v_gene: TRBV28
abundance: -
d_gene: -
j_gene: TRBJ1-2
CDR3nt: TGTGCCAGCAGAAGACAGGACTACTATGGCTACACCTTC
CDR3aa: CASRRQDYYGYTF

v_gene: TRBV9
abundance: -
d_gene: -
j_gene: TRBJ1-3
CDR3nt: TGTGCCAGCAGCGATAGCGGGGGGGCTGCCGGAAACACCATATATTTT
CDR3aa: CASSDSGGAAGNTIYF

v_gene: TRBV5-1
abundance: -
d_gene: -
j_gene: TRBJ1-1
CDR3nt: TGCGCCAGCAGCCTCGATTTAACAGGCATCACTGAAGCTTTCTTT
CDR3aa: CASSLDLTGITEAFF

v_gene: TRBV15
abundance: -
d_gene: -
j_gene: TRBJ1-2
CDR3nt: TGTGCCACCAGCAGAGCAGGGTACAGCTATGGCTACACCTTC
CDR3aa: CATSRAGYSYGYTF

v_gene: TRBV11-2
abundance: -
d_gene: TRBD1
j_gene: TRBJ2-7
CDR3nt: TGTGCCAGCAGCATCACGTCCGGACAGGGGAACTACGAGCAGTACTTC
CDR3aa: CASSITSGQGNYEQYF

v_gene: TRBV7-3
abundance: -
d_gene: TRBD2
j_gene: TRBJ2-7
CDR3nt: TGTGCCAGCAGCTTAGGAGCGGGAGGGCCCCACGAGCAGTACTTC
CDR3aa: CASSLGAGGPHEQYF

v_gene: TRBV19
abundance: -
d_gene: -
j_gene: TRBJ2-5
CDR3nt: TGTGCCAGTAGTATAGACAGGGGCAGGGAGACCCAGTACTTC
CDR3aa: CASSIDRGRETQYF

v_gene: TRBV15
abundance: -
d_gene: -
j_gene: TRBJ1-2
CDR3nt: TGTGCCACCAGCAGAGGTTCCGCGGACAGAAACGGCTACACCTTC
CDR3aa: CATSRGSADRNGYTF

v_gene: TRBV19
abundance: -
d_gene: -
j_gene: TRBJ2-7
CDR3nt: TGTGCCAGTAGTATGATCCGGGGTTTGCCCCCTTACGAGCAGTACTTC
CDR3aa: CASSMIRGLPPYEQYF

v_gene: TRBV5-1
abundance: -
d_gene: -
j_gene: TRBJ2-2
CDR3nt: TGCGCCAGCAGCTCGGTAACACCTAGGAACACCGGGGAGCTGTTTTTT
CDR3aa: CASSSVTPRNTGELFF

v_gene: TRBV12-3/TRBV12-4
abundance: -
d_gene: -
j_gene: TRBJ1-2
CDR3nt: TGTGCCAGCAGTACAGGGTTGGGCTACACCTTC
CDR3aa: CASSTGLGYTF